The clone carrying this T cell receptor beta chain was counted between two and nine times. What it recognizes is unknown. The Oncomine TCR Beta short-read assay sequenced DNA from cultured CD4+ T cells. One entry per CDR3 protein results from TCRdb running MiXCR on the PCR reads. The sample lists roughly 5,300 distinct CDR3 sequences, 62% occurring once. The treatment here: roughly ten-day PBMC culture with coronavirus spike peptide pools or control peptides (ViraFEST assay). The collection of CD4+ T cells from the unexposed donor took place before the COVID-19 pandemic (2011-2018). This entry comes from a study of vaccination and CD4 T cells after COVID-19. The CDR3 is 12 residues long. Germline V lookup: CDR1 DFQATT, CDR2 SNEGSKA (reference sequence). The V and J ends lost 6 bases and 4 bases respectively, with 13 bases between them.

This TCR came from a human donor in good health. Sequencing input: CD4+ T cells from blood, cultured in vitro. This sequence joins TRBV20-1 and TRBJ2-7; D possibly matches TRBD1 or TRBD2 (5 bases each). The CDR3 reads CSAGLGEYEQYF. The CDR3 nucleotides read TGCAGTGCCGGCCTAGGGGAGTACGAGCAGTACTTC.